These 8 T cell receptor beta chains originate from one sample sequenced in a study of shared clonotypes between healthy human individuals. Data came from immunoSEQ multiplex PCR; TCRdb stores just in-frame clones and leaves some out. The sample gives about 2.4 million clones, approximately 93% of which show up once; approximately 0.36% is in the top ten. Material: naive CD4+ T cells from PBMCs. Regarding subset: CD45RA+ positively selected. These receptors all stem from a man between 18 and 35 years old in good health. Some clones in this sample may be carry-over from other donors' samples.

This CDR3 reads CASSSGQGTYEQYF. CDR3 sequence (DNA): TGTGCCAGCAGCTCAGGACAGGGTACCTACGAGCAGTACTTC. This rearrangement joins TRBV7-8 to TRBJ2-7, with 8 bases that match TRBD1. V shed 4 bases and J 2 bases; nucleotides not matched to a gene: 4. CDR3 length: 14 residues. Germline values: CDR1 SGHVS, CDR2 FQNEAQ.

The chain couples TRBV7-9 to TRBJ2-7; the match to TRBD2 covers 12 bases. With V trimmed by 5 bases and J by 4 bases, 6 bases remained unmatched. Germline CDR1 reads SEHNR; CDR2 reads FQNEAQ (reference sequence). The CDR3 has 15 residues. The CDR3 loop is CASSLRLAGVYEQYF. The CDR3 DNA is TGTGCCAGCAGCCTACGACTAGCGGGAGTATACGAGCAGTACTTC.

This clone came up once. The CDR3 coding sequence is TGTGCCAGCAGTGAAGTCTCAGGGTTTCAGCCCCAGCATTTT. It encodes CASSEVSGFQPQHF. The chain links TRBV2 to TRBJ1-5; D is possibly TRBD1 (5 bases). The V and J ends lost 1 base and 6 bases respectively, with 10 bases between them. Germline values: CDR1 SNHLY, CDR2 FYNNEI. The CDR3 extends over 14 amino acids.

The chain has TRBV5-1 and TRBJ2-1, with 10 positions matching TRBD2. J was trimmed by 5 bases and V by 3 bases; bases with no gene match: 5. This CDR3 has 15 amino acids. Germline V gene sequence: CDR1 SGHRS, CDR2 YFSETQ. CDR3: CASSYLAGANNEQFF. The DNA for the CDR3 is TGCGCCAGCAGCTACCTAGCGGGGGCTAACAATGAGCAGTTCTTC.

The chain joins TRBV14 to TRBJ1-2, with D unresolved. The V and J ends lost 4 bases and 7 bases respectively, with 13 bases between them. Germline lookup yields CDR1 SGHDN and CDR2 FVKESK. The CDR3 runs to 13 residues. The CDR3 coding sequence is TGTGCCAGCAGCCGGGATCGAAAAGGTGGCTACACCTTC. Its protein product is CASSRDRKGGYTF.

This rearrangement joins TRBV18 to TRBJ2-1; either TRBD1 or TRBD2 may supply D (5 bases each). The CDR3 contains 15 residues. The V end was cut by 3 bases, the J end by 0 bases, with 9 bases between. Germline V CDR1 and CDR2: KGHSH, LQKENI. Here the CDR3 reads CASSPMGDSYNEQFF. CDR3 nucleotide sequence: TGTGCCAGCTCACCTATGGGGGACTCCTACAATGAGCAGTTCTTC.

V usage is TRBV7-3 and J usage is TRBJ2-7, with D unclear. V lost 0 bases and J 6 bases, leaving 9 bases between the germline ends. This CDR3 has 13 residues. Germline V gene lookup returns CDR1 SGHTA and CDR2 FQGTGA. CDR3 protein: CASSLTRVTEQYF. In DNA, the CDR3 is TGTGCCAGCAGCTTAACTCGGGTGACCGAGCAGTACTTC.

This chain links TRBV11-3 with TRBJ2-2; the D call may be TRBD1 or TRBD2 (6 bases each). The CDR3 is 14 residues long. The V gene lost 8 bases and the J gene lost 7 bases, with 17 bases spanning the gap. CDR1 and CDR2 (germline): SGHNT, YENEEA. The CDR3 DNA reads as TGTGCCAGCTCCCCTGGGGGGCTGGACGGGGAGCTGTTTTTT. Protein sequence: CASSPGGLDGELFF.